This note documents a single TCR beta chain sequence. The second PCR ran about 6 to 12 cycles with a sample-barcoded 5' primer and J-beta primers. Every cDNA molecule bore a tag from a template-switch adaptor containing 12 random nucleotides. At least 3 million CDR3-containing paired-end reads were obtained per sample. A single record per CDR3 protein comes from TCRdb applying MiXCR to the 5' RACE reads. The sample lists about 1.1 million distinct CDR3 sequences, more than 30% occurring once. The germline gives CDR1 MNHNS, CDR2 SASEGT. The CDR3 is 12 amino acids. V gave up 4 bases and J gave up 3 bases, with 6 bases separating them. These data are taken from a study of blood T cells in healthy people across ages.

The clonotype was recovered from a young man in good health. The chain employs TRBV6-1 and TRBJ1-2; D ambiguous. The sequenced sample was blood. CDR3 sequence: CASSGPYYGYTF. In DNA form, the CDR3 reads TGTGCCAGCAGTGGGCCCTACTATGGCTACACCTTC.